The 22 T cell receptor beta chains presented below share a single source sample, sequenced in a study of molecular identifiers for immune sequencing clone quantification. TCRdb reprocessed the PCR reads via MiXCR and lists one record per CDR3 protein. The top ten clones hold about 0.8% of a sample with about 510,000 distinct CDR3 sequences, 20% to 25% of them seen once. The sample comprised naive CD8+ T cells from blood, with Jurkat cell RNA spiked in. Subset in this sample: FACS-sorted CD8+CD4-CCR7+CD45RA+ naive T cells. These receptors were taken from a human donor in good health. Some libraries in this study had Jurkat cell RNA spiked in.

This clonotype has a count of ten or more. The chain has TRBV6-2 or TRBV6-3 and TRBJ1-1; D is perhaps TRBD1 (5 bases). The CDR3 is 15 residues long. In germline, CDR1 is MNHEY, CDR2 SVGEGT. Trimming took 7 bases from V and 5 from J, leaving 20 bases between them. As DNA, the CDR3 is TGTGCCAGCATCCCGGCTCGGGGGGGGTTGACTGAAGCTTTCTTT. As protein: CASIPARGGLTEAFF.

This clonotype was seen only a few times. The chain recombines TRBV23-1 with TRBJ1-4; the match to TRBD1 covers 8 bases. TRBV23-1 is designated an ORF whose function remains uncertain. The CDR3 has 19 amino acids. With V trimmed by 4 bases and J by 0 bases, 13 bases remained unmatched. CDR3 region: CASSRPPTDRVATNEKLFF. CDR3 DNA sequence: TGCGCCAGCAGTCGCCCTCCGACGGACAGGGTTGCAACTAATGAAAAACTGTTTTTT.

This clonotype has just a few counts. The rearrangement links TRBV9 to TRBJ2-4; 10 bases agree with TRBD1. CDR1 and CDR2 (germline): SGDLS, YYNGEE. The CDR3 is 16 amino acids. V lost 3 bases and J lost 0; bases outside the gene matches: 3. DNA of the CDR3: TGTGCCAGCAGCGCGACAGGGGGCTCAGCCAAAAACATTCAGTACTTC. Protein product: CASSATGGSAKNIQYF.

As regards this clonotype: Being one base from a much bigger clone, this may be a read error. Here the CDR3 reads CARSLAVTAGVLTDTQYF. In nucleotides, the CDR3 is TGTGCCAGGAGCTTAGCTGTGACGGCGGGAGTTCTTACAGATACGCAGTATTTT. The chain combines TRBV7-6 with TRBJ2-3; 7 bases fit TRBD2. Germline CDR1 and CDR2: SGHVS and FNYEAQ. This CDR3 comprises 18 residues.

CDR3: CASSLSSGGTRGETQYF. The DNA for the CDR3 is TGTGCCAGCAGCCTATCTAGCGGGGGGACTCGGGGAGAGACCCAGTACTTC. The gene calls are TRBV5-4 and TRBJ2-5; 11 bases fit TRBD2. V lost 4 bases to trimming and J lost 4 bases; unmatched junction nucleotides: 12. This CDR3 contains 17 residues. The V gene's germline CDR1 is SGHNT and CDR2 YYREEE (reference sequence).

Many counts were recorded for this clonotype. Written as DNA, the CDR3 is TGTGCCAGCAGCACAGGGACAGGTCGGGACACTGAAGCTTTCTTT. Translating gives CASSTGTGRDTEAFF. The chain links TRBV7-6 to TRBJ1-1; 8 bases are a match to TRBD1. This CDR3 has 15 residues. CDR1 and CDR2 (germline): SGHVS, FNYEAQ. The trim removed 5 bases at V and 3 bases at J, leaving 8 bases unmatched.

This clonotype was observed many times. The chain links TRBV4-3 to TRBJ2-3; the match to TRBD2 covers 7 bases. The germline CDR1 and CDR2 sequences are LGHNA and YSLEER. This CDR3 comprises 16 residues. V shed 0 bases, J shed 2 bases, and the junction held 5 bases outside the gene matches. CDR3 coding DNA: TGCGCCAGCAGCCAAGAGCCTAGCGGACACACAGATACGCAGTATTTT. Residues: CASSQEPSGHTDTQYF.

There are a few counts of this clonotype. The chain uses TRBV5-6 and TRBJ1-1; 7 nucleotides line up with TRBD1. V shed 3 bases and J 3 bases; nucleotides not matched to a gene: 8. The germline V gene has CDR1 SGHDT and CDR2 YYEEEE. The CDR3 is 15 residues long. The CDR3 DNA follows: TGTGCCAGCAGCTCCAGGGGGGACACCCACACTGAAGCTTTCTTT. Its translation is CASSSRGDTHTEAFF.

Only a few counts were recorded for this clonotype. This chain connects TRBV6-2 or TRBV6-3 to TRBJ2-7; D perhaps matches TRBD2 (6 bases). This CDR3 has 16 residues. Germline V gene data show CDR1 as MNHEY and CDR2 as SVGEGT. V dropped 6 bases and J dropped 6 bases, with 24 bases sitting between them. CDR3 protein: CASSPTVIGGPGEQYF. CDR3 DNA sequence: TGTGCCAGCAGCCCTACCGTGATCGGGGGTCCGGGCGAGCAGTACTTC.

As DNA, the CDR3 is TGTGCCAGCCAGATGAACACTGAAGCTTTCTTT. It yields the protein CASQMNTEAFF. This chain uses TRBV13 with TRBJ1-1, with no clear D. The length of the CDR3 is 11 residues. With 8 bases removed from V and 0 bases from J, the gap between germline ends came to 4 bases. In germline, CDR1 is PRHDT, CDR2 FYEKMQ (reference sequence).

The genes are TRBV4-1 and TRBJ2-3; the match to TRBD2 covers 8 bases. V lost 1 base, J lost 3 bases, and 3 bases stayed unmatched. This CDR3 comprises 15 residues. Germline V lookup: CDR1 MGHRA, CDR2 YSYEKL. The CDR3 spells CASSQVAGWTDTQYF. The CDR3 DNA follows: TGCGCCAGCAGCCAAGTAGCGGGGTGGACAGATACGCAGTATTTT.

This clonotype turned up a few times. This chain connects TRBV11-3 to TRBJ2-1; TRBD1 matches 7 bases. V lost 2 bases and J lost 3; bases outside the gene matches: 1. In germline, CDR1 is SGHNT, CDR2 YENEEA. This CDR3 comprises 14 residues. The CDR3 is CASSLRQGYNEQFF. Here the CDR3 DNA reads TGTGCCAGCAGCTTAAGACAGGGCTACAATGAGCAGTTCTTC.

This clonotype showed up just once. Possible read error: a much larger clone is one base away. This sequence joins TRBV29-1 and TRBJ2-1; 11 bases agree with TRBD2. The CDR3 is 18 amino acids. From germline, CDR1 is SQVTM and CDR2 ANQGSEA. CDR3 sequence: CSVEEPRLAGHSYNERFF. In nucleotides, the CDR3 is TGCAGCGTTGAGGAACCCCGACTAGCGGGACACTCCTACAATGAGCGGTTCTTC.

This clonotype was seen repeatedly, ten times or more. This sequence joins TRBV13 and TRBJ2-3, with 11 positions matching TRBD2. The CDR3 spans 15 residues. Losses at the gene ends were 5 bases for V and 4 bases for J; bases not matched to a gene: 5. The germline gives CDR1 PRHDT, CDR2 FYEKMQ (reference sequence). The CDR3 region is CASSRLAGGSDTQYF. The CDR3 nucleotides read TGTGCCAGCAGCCGTCTAGCGGGGGGATCAGATACGCAGTATTTT.

This clonotype has only a few counts. V and J are TRBV30 and TRBJ1-1; TRBD1 matches 7 bases. CDR1 GTSNPN and CDR2 SVGIG come from the germline V gene (reference sequence). The J segment lost 1 base and the V segment lost 0 bases, leaving 5 bases of the junction unmatched. The CDR3 has 15 amino acids. CDR3 sequence reads: CAWSVLGQANTEAFF. The CDR3 DNA follows: TGTGCCTGGAGTGTACTCGGACAGGCGAACACTGAAGCTTTCTTT.

This clonotype was counted at least ten times. The V call is TRBV7-9, the J call TRBJ2-2; D gene uncertain. The germline CDR1 and CDR2 sequences are SEHNR and FQNEAQ (reference sequence). The CDR3 is 12 amino acids. Trimming removed 8 bases at V and 5 bases at J, with 9 bases between. CDR3 DNA: TGTGCCAGCGAACTATCTACCGGGGAGCTGTTTTTT. This gives the protein CASELSTGELFF.

With regard to this clonotype: This may arise from a read error, as a much more abundant clone is one base away. This chain joins TRBV7-7 and TRBJ2-2; 8 positions match TRBD2. The germline V gene encodes CDR1 SSHAT and CDR2 FNYEAQ (reference sequence). The CDR3 has 14 amino acids. CDR3 loop: CASKKRESTGEPFF. The CDR3 nucleotides are TGTGCTAGCAAGAAGCGGGAGAGCACCGGGGAGCCGTTTTTT.

The V and J genes are TRBV5-1 and TRBJ2-7; D gene uncertain. The CDR3 has 16 amino acids. V was cut by 0 bases and J by 0 bases, with 13 bases left in between. Germline assignment: CDR1 SGHRS and CDR2 YFSETQ. CDR3 region: CASSLEASGFSYEQYF. The CDR3 DNA follows: TGCGCCAGCAGCTTGGAGGCGTCAGGCTTCTCCTACGAGCAGTACTTC.

Details on this clonotype: Since a much larger clone is just one base distant, this may be a read error. The genes are TRBV4-1 and TRBJ2-7; 12 bases match TRBD1. Germline lookup yields CDR1 MGHRA and CDR2 YSYEKL. This CDR3 spans 15 amino acids. The CDR3 here is CASSQGQGAVYERYF. In DNA, the CDR3 is TGCGCCAGCAGCCAGGGACAGGGGGCTGTATACGAGCGGTACTTC.

Turning to this clonotype: Germline and junction disagree at one end, which may indicate a read error. This sequence joins TRBV5-6 and TRBJ1-5; tentatively, D is TRBD1 (5 bases). CDR1 is SGHDT, CDR2 YYEEEE, per germline. The CDR3 runs 14 residues. The CDR3 protein is CASGFLGQGQPQHF. CDR3 DNA sequence: TGTGCCAGCGGCTTTCTCGGCCAGGGTCAGCCCCAGCATTTT.

The rearrangement uses TRBV11-2 and TRBJ1-4; perhaps TRBD1 as D (5 bases). The CDR3 consists of 14 residues. Trimming removed 1 base at V and 5 bases at J, with 8 bases between. Germline CDR1 SGHAT, CDR2 FQNNGV. The CDR3 here is CASSLVDRNEKLFF. The DNA for the CDR3 is TGTGCCAGCAGCTTAGTAGACAGAAATGAAAAACTGTTTTTT.

This clonotype came up a few times. The final CDR3 position lacks the conserved phenylalanine or tryptophan, pointing to a likely read error. This rearrangement joins TRBV7-3 to TRBJ2-2; the D is unclear. The germline CDR1 and CDR2 sequences are SGHTA and FQGTGA. Trimming pared 1 base from V and 6 bases from J, leaving 3 bases between. The length of the CDR3 is 12 residues. CDR3 loop: CASSLNPGELFS. The CDR3 bases are TGTGCCAGCAGCTTAAACCCCGGGGAGCTGTTTTCT.